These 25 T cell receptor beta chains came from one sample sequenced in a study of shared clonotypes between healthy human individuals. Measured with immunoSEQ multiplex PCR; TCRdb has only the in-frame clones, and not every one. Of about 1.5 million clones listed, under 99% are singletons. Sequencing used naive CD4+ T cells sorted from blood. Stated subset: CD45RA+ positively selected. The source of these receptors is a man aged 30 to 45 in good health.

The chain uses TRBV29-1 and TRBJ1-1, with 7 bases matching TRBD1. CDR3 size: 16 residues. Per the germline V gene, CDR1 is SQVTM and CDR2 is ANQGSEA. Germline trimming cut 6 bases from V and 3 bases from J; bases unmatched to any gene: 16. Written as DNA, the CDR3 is TGCAGCGTCCTCGGGACAGCCCTTAAGGCGGACACTGAAGCTTTCTTT. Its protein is CSVLGTALKADTEAFF.

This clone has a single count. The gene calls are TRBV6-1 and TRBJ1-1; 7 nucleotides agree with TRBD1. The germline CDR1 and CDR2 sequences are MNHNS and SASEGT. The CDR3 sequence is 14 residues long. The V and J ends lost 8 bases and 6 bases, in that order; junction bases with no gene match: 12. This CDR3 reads CASARDSQTAEAFF. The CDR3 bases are TGTGCCAGCGCTCGGGACAGCCAGACCGCTGAAGCTTTCTTT.

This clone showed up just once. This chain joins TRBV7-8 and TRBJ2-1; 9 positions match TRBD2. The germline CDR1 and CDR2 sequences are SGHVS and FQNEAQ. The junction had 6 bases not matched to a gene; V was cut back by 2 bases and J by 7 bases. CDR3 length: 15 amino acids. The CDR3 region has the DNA TGTGCCAGCAGCTTAAGACTAGCGGAGCCTAATGAGCAGTTCTTC. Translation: CASSLRLAEPNEQFF.

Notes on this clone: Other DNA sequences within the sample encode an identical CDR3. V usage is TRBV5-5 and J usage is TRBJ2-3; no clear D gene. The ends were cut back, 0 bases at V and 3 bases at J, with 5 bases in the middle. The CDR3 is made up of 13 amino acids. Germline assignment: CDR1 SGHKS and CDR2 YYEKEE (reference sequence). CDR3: CASSLGSTDTQYF. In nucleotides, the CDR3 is TGTGCCAGCAGCTTGGGGAGTACAGATACGCAGTATTTT.

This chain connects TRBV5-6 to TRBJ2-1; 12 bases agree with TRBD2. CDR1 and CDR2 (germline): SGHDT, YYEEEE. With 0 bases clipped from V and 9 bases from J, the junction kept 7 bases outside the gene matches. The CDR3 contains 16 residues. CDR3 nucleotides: TGTGCCAGCAGCTTGGGGAGACTAGCGGGAGCAATTGAGCAGTTCTTC. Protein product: CASSLGRLAGAIEQFF.

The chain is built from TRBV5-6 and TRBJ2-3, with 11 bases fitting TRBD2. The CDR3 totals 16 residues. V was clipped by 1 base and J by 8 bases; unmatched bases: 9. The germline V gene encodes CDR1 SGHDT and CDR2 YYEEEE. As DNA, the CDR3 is TGTGCCAGCAGCTTGTACCAGACTAGCGGGACACTTACGCAGTATTTT. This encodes CASSLYQTSGTLTQYF.

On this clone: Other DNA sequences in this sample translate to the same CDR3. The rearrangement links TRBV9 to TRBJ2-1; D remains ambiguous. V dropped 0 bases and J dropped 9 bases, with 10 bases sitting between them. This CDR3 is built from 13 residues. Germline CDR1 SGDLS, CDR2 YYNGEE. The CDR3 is CASSVATNGEQFF. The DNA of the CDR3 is TGTGCCAGCAGCGTAGCAACGAACGGTGAGCAGTTCTTC.

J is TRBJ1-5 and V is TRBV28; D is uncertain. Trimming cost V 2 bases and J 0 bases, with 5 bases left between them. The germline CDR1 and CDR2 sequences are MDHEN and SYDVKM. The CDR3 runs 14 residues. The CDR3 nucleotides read TGTGCCAGCAGTTTAGACGGTAGCAATCAGCCCCAGCATTTT. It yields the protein CASSLDGSNQPQHF. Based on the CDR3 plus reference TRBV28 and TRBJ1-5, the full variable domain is DVKVTQSSRYLVKRTGEKVFLECVQDMDHENMFWYRQDPGLGLRLIYFSYDVKMKEKGDIPEGYSVSREKKERFSLILESASTNQTSMYLCASSLDGSNQPQHFGDGTRLSIL.

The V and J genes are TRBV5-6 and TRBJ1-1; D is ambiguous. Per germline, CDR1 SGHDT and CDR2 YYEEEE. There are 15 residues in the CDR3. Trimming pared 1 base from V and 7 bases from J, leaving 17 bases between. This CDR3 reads CASSLPRGLYNEAFF. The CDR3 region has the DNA TGTGCCAGCAGCTTGCCACGGGGTCTTTACAATGAAGCTTTCTTT.

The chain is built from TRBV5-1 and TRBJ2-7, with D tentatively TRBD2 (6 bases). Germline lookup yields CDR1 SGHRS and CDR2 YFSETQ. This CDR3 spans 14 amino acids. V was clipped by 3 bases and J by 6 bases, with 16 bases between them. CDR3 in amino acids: CASSYRDSHAEQYF. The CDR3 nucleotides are TGCGCCAGCAGCTACCGGGACTCTCACGCCGAGCAGTACTTC.

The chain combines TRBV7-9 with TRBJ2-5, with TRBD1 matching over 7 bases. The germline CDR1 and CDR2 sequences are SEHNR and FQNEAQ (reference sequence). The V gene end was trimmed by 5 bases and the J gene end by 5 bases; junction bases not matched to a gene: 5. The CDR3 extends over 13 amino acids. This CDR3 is CASSRGGWETQYF. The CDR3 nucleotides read TGTGCCAGCAGCCGAGGGGGCTGGGAGACCCAGTACTTC.

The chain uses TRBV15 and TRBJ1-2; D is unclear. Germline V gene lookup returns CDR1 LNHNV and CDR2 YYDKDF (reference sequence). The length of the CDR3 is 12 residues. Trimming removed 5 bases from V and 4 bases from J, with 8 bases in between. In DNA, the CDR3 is TGTGCCACCAGCGAATCCCTCTATGGCTACACCTTC. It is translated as CATSESLYGYTF.

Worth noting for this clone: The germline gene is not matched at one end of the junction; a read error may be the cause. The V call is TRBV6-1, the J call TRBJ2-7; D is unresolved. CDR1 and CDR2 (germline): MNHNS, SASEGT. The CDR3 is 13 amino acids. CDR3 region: CASSEIPSRQPAF. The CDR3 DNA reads TGTGCCAGCAGTGAAATCCCCTCCCGGCAGCCCGCCTTC.

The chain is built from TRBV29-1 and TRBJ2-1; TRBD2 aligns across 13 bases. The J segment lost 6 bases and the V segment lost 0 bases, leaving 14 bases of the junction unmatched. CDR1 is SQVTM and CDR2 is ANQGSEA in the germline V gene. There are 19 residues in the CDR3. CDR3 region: CSVEDLNPPGLAGFNEQFF. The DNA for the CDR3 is TGCAGCGTTGAAGATTTGAATCCACCGGGACTAGCGGGGTTCAATGAGCAGTTCTTC.

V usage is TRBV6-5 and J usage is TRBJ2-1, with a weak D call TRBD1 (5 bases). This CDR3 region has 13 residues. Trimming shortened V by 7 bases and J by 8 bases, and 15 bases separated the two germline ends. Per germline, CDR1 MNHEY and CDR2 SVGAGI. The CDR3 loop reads CASTDWGSDEQFF. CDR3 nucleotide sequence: TGTGCCAGCACCGATTGGGGCTCGGATGAGCAGTTCTTC.

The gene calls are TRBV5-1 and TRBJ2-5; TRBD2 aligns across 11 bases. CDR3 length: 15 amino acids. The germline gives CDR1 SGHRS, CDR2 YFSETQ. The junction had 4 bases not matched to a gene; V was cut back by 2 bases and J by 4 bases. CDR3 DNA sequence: TGCGCCAGCAGCTTACTAGCGGGAGAGGCAGAGACCCAGTACTTC. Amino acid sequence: CASSLLAGEAETQYF. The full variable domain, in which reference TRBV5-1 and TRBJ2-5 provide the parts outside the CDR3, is KAGVTQTPRYLIKTRGQQVTLSCSPISGHRSVSWYQQTPGQGLQFLFEYFSETQRNKGNFPGRFSGRQFSNSRSEMNVSTLELGDSALYLCASSLLAGEAETQYFGPGTRLLVL.

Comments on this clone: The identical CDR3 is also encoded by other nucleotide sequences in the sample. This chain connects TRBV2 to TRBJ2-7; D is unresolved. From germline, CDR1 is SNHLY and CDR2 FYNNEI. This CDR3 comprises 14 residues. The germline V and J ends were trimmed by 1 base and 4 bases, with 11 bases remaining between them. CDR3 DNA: TGTGCCAGCAGTGAAGGCCGTGGAGATTACGAGCAGTACTTC. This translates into CASSEGRGDYEQYF.

CDR3 sequence: CASSYLPGVYEQYF. CDR3 bases: TGTGCCAGCAGTTACTTGCCAGGGGTCTACGAGCAGTACTTC. The chain couples TRBV6-6 to TRBJ2-7; weak D call: TRBD1 (6 bases). V was clipped by 1 base and J by 3 bases, with 10 bases between them. CDR1 is MNHNY and CDR2 is SVGAGI in the germline V gene (reference sequence). CDR3 length equals 14 residues.

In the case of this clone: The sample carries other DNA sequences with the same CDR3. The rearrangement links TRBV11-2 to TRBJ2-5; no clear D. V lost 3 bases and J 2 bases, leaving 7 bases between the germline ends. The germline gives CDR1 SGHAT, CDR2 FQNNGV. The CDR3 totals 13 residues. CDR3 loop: CASSFGIQETQYF. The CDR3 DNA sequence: TGTGCCAGCAGCTTCGGCATTCAAGAGACCCAGTACTTC.

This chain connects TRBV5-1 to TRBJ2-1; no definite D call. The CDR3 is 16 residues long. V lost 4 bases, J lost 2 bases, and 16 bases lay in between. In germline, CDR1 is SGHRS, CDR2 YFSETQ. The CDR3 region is CASSLSLAVPYNEQFF. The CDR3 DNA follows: TGCGCCAGCAGCCTCTCCCTCGCGGTCCCCTACAATGAGCAGTTCTTC. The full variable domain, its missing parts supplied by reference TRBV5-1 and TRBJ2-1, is KAGVTQTPRYLIKTRGQQVTLSCSPISGHRSVSWYQQTPGQGLQFLFEYFSETQRNKGNFPGRFSGRQFSNSRSEMNVSTLELGDSALYLCASSLSLAVPYNEQFFGPGTRLTVL.

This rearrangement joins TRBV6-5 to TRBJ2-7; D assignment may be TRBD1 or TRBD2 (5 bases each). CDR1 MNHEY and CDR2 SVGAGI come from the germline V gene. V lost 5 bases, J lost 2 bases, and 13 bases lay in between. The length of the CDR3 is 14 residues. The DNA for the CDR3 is TGTGCCAGCAGTCCTAATGGGGGTCCCTACGAGCAGTACTTC. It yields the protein CASSPNGGPYEQYF.

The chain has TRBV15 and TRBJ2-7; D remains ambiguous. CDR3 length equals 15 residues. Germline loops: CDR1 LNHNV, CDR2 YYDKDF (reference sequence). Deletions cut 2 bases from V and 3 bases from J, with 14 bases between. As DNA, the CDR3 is TGTGCCACCAGCAGAAAAGGTATCAAACTCTACGAGCAGTACTTC. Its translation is CATSRKGIKLYEQYF.

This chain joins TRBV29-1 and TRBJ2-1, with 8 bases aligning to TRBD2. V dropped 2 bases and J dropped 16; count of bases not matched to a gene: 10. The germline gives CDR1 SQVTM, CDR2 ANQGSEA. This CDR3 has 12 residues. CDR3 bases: TGCAGCGTTGAATACCCAGCGGGAGTGTCTTTCTTC. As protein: CSVEYPAGVSFF.

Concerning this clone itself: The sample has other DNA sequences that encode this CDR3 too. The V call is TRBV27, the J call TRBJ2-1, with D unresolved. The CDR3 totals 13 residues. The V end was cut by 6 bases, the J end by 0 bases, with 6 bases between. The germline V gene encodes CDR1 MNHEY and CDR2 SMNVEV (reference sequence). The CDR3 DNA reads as TGTGCCAGCAGACTGAGCTCCTACAATGAGCAGTTCTTC. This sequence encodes CASRLSSYNEQFF.

The chain's CDR3 is CASSPLRYEQFF. The CDR3, as DNA: TGTGCCAGCAGCCCCCTCCGGTATGAGCAGTTCTTC. V and J are TRBV5-6 and TRBJ2-1; D call uncertain. Trimming removed 4 bases from V and 8 bases from J, with 10 bases in between. CDR3 length equals 12 residues. In germline, CDR1 is SGHDT, CDR2 YYEEEE.